Described below is a single T cell receptor (beta chain) sequence and its context. This receptor's antigen is unknown. Per-base quality was not reported, and no clone a single base away is much larger than it. Whole blood was collected in K2EDTA tubes by collaborating institutions according to the institutions' own protocols. Collaborator samples were shipped for TCRbeta analysis as frozen whole blood, isolated PBMCs, or DNA extracted from either sample type. Including cysteine and phenylalanine, the CDR3 has 15 amino acids. Of all the DNA, just the CDR3 is kept, 45 bases in frame from base 1. As encoded in the germline V gene, CDR1 is MGHRA while CDR2 is YSYEKL. V is shortened by 4 bases, J by 1 base, and the region joining them spans 13 bases. The data derive from a study of blood T cell repertoires in COVID-19 (dated by TCRdb to 2018 to 2020). Background for the entire study: The collaborator samples originated in the United States, Italy and Spain and spanned the acute and convalescent phases of COVID-19. The prospective study material was composed of cDNA or gDNA derived from T cells, B-cell-depleted T cells, or PBMCs. Subjects who had been exposed to COVID-19, were actively infected with it, or had recovered from it provided the deeply sampled blood TCRbeta repertoires that made up the dataset. The repertoires were released in a freely available public database intended as a resource for research on the immune response to SARS-CoV-2. Samples were obtained from the ongoing ImmuneRACE study (first 160 participants) and from about 1,300 subjects provided by 6 global collaborators. Nearly every sample came with metadata listing a de-identified subject ID, COVID-19 status, age in years and sex. Where available, HLA class I and class II types were obtained from metadata supplied by the sample provider rather than from assay-based typing. What the authors observed across the whole study: Clinical and demographic metadata were provided uncurated, with the amount varying by source and participant.

TCRbeta CDR3 regions were amplified from genomic DNA using the immunoSEQ Assay, a bias-controlled multiplex PCR. The authors processed their data as follows. The number of nucleated cells in each sample was estimated from the amplification of reference gene primers within the assay. To quantify the absolute abundance of each unique TCRbeta CDR3 rearrangement, sequence reads were collapsed and filtered. For each sample, productive Simpson clonality was calculated as the square root of Simpson's diversity index over productive rearrangements. TCRdb took over this immuneACCESS table, retaining in-frame rearrangements with V and J assigned. Such tables are incomplete; in checked studies, under half of the missing clones stem from an unresolved V gene, and the remainder is unexplained. V and J calls plus clone size are reproduced from that table; the DNA served to infer D and trimming. This sample is represented by about 220,000 clones; over 75% of them were singletons. In total, the top ten clones hold around 5.4% of the sample.

The receptor comes from a human donor in a cohort sampled during active COVID-19. The sample taken for sequencing was peripheral blood. The rearrangement joined TRBV4-1 to TRBJ1-1, with the identity of the D gene unclear. The DNA sequence is given as TGCGCCAGCAGCCCCCTAGTTGTGGAGAACACTGAAGCTTTCTTT. Its coded protein is CASSPLVVENTEAFF.